A single sample is the source of the 16 T cell receptor beta chains below, sequenced in a study of T cells after yellow fever vaccination. Each CDR3 protein is one row after TCRdb ran MiXCR on the 5' RACE reads. The repertoire consists of some 670,000 distinct CDR3 sequences, with over 9% occurring once and the leading ten covering 14% to 15%. The source material was PBMCs, sampled on the day of the yellow fever booster vaccination. The receptors were sampled from a man aged 25 to 40 who received the YFV17D yellow fever vaccine.

This rearrangement joins TRBV6-2 or TRBV6-3 to TRBJ1-1; 7 bases line up with TRBD1. CDR1 and CDR2 from the germline V gene are MNHEY and SVGEGT. This CDR3 comprises 16 residues. After removal of 5 bases from V and 6 bases from J, the junction contained 15 bases not matched to a gene. The CDR3 DNA reads TGTGCCAGCAGTGACCTTCTTAAGGGACAGTCCTCTGAAGCTTTCTTT. It translates to CASSDLLKGQSSEAFF.

This chain connects TRBV7-8 to TRBJ1-4; weak D call: TRBD1 (6 bases). This CDR3 region has 16 residues. Looked up from germline, CDR1 is SGHVS and CDR2 is FQNEAQ. Trimming left V 6 bases short and J 0 bases short, with 14 bases between. CDR3 sequence (DNA): TGTGCCAGCAGGAGGAACTCAGGGGCAACTAATGAAAAACTGTTTTTT. It is translated as CASRRNSGATNEKLFF.

This sequence joins TRBV20-1 and TRBJ2-3, with 11 positions matching TRBD2. This CDR3 spans 17 amino acids. In germline, CDR1 is DFQATT, CDR2 SNEGSKA (reference sequence). With 1 base clipped from V and 0 bases from J, the junction kept 6 bases outside the gene matches. The CDR3 DNA sequence: TGCAGTGCTAGAGTCGGGACTAGCGGTGCTAGCACAGATACGCAGTATTTT. Amino acid sequence: CSARVGTSGASTDTQYF.

The chain links TRBV18 to TRBJ2-1; perhaps TRBD2 as D (6 bases). Germline lookup yields CDR1 KGHSH and CDR2 LQKENI. CDR3 length equals 16 residues. The V and J ends lost 3 bases and 4 bases respectively, with 16 bases between them. CDR3 bases: TGTGCCAGCTCACCCTTCCCAGGAGGGCCGTACAATGAGCAGTTCTTC. Translated: CASSPFPGGPYNEQFF.

This clonotype turned up a few times. This sequence joins TRBV9 and TRBJ2-7, with 12 positions matching TRBD2. This CDR3 has 16 amino acids. Germline values: CDR1 SGDLS, CDR2 YYNGEE. J gave up 1 base and V 4 bases, and 6 bases lay outside the gene matches. In nucleotides, the CDR3 is TGTGCCAGCAGCCCCCATGGACTAGCGGGGTCCTACGAGCAGTACTTC. Translated, it gives CASSPHGLAGSYEQYF.

The rearrangement uses TRBV5-6 and TRBJ2-3; TRBD1 might be the D (6 bases). The ends were cut back, 0 bases at V and 0 bases at J, with 11 bases in the middle. The germline CDR1 and CDR2 sequences are SGHDT and YYEEEE. CDR3 length: 16 amino acids. The CDR3 spells CASSLAIGGSTDTQYF. In nucleotides, the CDR3 is TGTGCCAGCAGCTTGGCCATAGGGGGTAGCACAGATACGCAGTATTTT.

The chain carries TRBV7-9 and TRBJ1-2; 9 bases fit TRBD1. V was pared by 5 bases and J by 7 bases, with 11 bases of the junction left unmatched. Per germline, CDR1 SEHNR and CDR2 FQNEAQ (reference sequence). The CDR3 consists of 15 residues. Here the CDR3 reads CASSPGTGYDTGYTF. The CDR3 coding sequence is TGTGCCAGCAGCCCGGGGACAGGGTATGATACTGGCTACACCTTC.

At least ten counts were recorded for this clonotype. The chain joins TRBV5-1 to TRBJ2-1; 7 bases match TRBD2. Per germline, CDR1 SGHRS and CDR2 YFSETQ. After removal of 2 bases from V and 5 bases from J, the junction contained 7 bases not matched to a gene. CDR3 length: 15 residues. This CDR3 is CASSFRLAENNEQFF. The CDR3 nucleotides read TGCGCCAGCAGCTTCCGGCTAGCGGAAAACAATGAGCAGTTCTTC.

This chain connects TRBV9 to TRBJ2-3, with D maybe TRBD1 (5 bases). The CDR3 extends over 17 amino acids. The V gene lost 0 bases and the J gene lost 0 bases, with 14 bases spanning the gap. Germline loops: CDR1 SGDLS, CDR2 YYNGEE. CDR3 amino acids: CASSVDTGLPSTDTQYF. CDR3 nucleotide sequence: TGTGCCAGCAGCGTAGACACAGGATTGCCTAGCACAGATACGCAGTATTTT. The full variable domain, in which reference TRBV9 and TRBJ2-3 provide the parts outside the CDR3, is DSGVTQTPKHLITATGQRVTLRCSPRSGDLSVYWYQQSLDQGLQFLIQYYNGEERAKGNILERFSAQQFPDLHSELNLSSLELGDSALYFCASSVDTGLPSTDTQYFGPGTRLTVL.

This clonotype occurred a few times. The chain employs TRBV20-1 and TRBJ1-2, with D uncertain. This CDR3 has 14 amino acids. CDR1 DFQATT and CDR2 SNEGSKA come from the germline V gene (reference sequence). The V gene lost 5 bases and the J gene lost 5 bases, with 18 bases spanning the gap. The chain's CDR3 is CSALTVAGFYGYTF. DNA for the CDR3: TGCAGTGCTTTAACCGTGGCGGGATTTTATGGCTACACCTTC.

This clonotype was seen a few times. V and J are TRBV25-1 and TRBJ1-4, with TRBD1 matching 10 bases. The germline CDR1 and CDR2 sequences are MGHDK and SYGVNS. Unmatched junction bases numbered 5, after V lost 6 bases and J lost 10 bases. The CDR3 extends over 13 amino acids. The CDR3 region is CASSDRGPGKLFF. In nucleotides, the CDR3 is TGTGCCAGCAGCGACAGGGGGCCTGGAAAACTGTTTTTT. The full variable domain, rest sourced from reference TRBV25-1 and TRBJ1-4, is EADIYQTPRYLVIGTGKKITLECSQTMGHDKMYWYQQDPGMELHLIHYSYGVNSTEKGDLSSESTVSRIRTEHFPLTLESARPSHTSQYLCASSDRGPGKLFFGSGTQLSVL.

Only a few counts were recorded for this clonotype. The chain uses TRBV7-9 and TRBJ2-1, with 15 bases identical to TRBD2. V lost 8 bases, J lost 5 bases, and 4 bases stayed unmatched. In germline, CDR1 is SEHNR, CDR2 FQNEAQ (reference sequence). The CDR3 totals 15 residues. The CDR3 nucleotides read TGTGCCAGCGGACTAGCGGGAGGGGCAAACAATGAGCAGTTCTTC. It specifies CASGLAGGANNEQFF.

This clonotype showed up many times. The CDR3 spells CATSDFTGGGDTQYF. The CDR3 nucleotides are TGTGCCACCAGTGACTTTACAGGGGGCGGAGATACGCAGTATTTT. V gene TRBV24-1 combines with J gene TRBJ2-3, with 9 bases aligning to TRBD1. The CDR3 consists of 15 residues. CDR1 is KGHDR and CDR2 is SFDVKD in the germline V gene. V lost 4 bases to trimming and J lost 5 bases; unmatched junction nucleotides: 6.

This clonotype showed up just a few times. The chain couples TRBV11-2 to TRBJ2-2, with TRBD1 as a possible D gene (6 bases). CDR1 and CDR2 from the germline V gene are SGHAT and FQNNGV. Trimming removed 4 bases at V and 0 bases at J, with 9 bases between. The CDR3 has 15 amino acids. Here the CDR3 reads CASSSDSPNTGELFF. In DNA form, the CDR3 reads TGTGCCAGCAGCTCGGACAGTCCGAACACCGGGGAGCTGTTTTTT.

This rearrangement joins TRBV10-2 to TRBJ2-2, with 10 bases matching TRBD2. The CDR3 has 15 amino acids. Germline CDR1 is WSHSY and CDR2 is SAAADI. V was clipped by 10 bases and J by 6 bases; unmatched bases: 11. CDR3 amino acids: CATRGLAGASGELFF. The CDR3, as DNA: TGCGCCACCCGGGGGCTAGCGGGAGCGTCCGGGGAGCTGTTTTTT.

The sample holds a few counts of this clonotype. The chain joins TRBV15 to TRBJ2-5, with 8 bases that match TRBD1. Germline trimming cut 1 base from V and 4 bases from J; bases unmatched to any gene: 8. The CDR3 is 16 amino acids. The germline gives CDR1 LNHNV, CDR2 YYDKDF (reference sequence). CDR3 nucleotides: TGTGCCACCAGCAGAGGTATAGACAGGGGACGAGAGACCCAGTACTTC. Its protein is CATSRGIDRGRETQYF.